A selection of T cell receptor beta chains follows, all from one sample in a study of low-dose radiotherapy and immunotherapy resistance in tumors. A single record per CDR3 protein comes from TCRdb applying MiXCR to the reads. The sample has over 70,000 distinct CDR3 sequences, roughly 30% seen once; the top ten hold around 10%. The sample consisted of PBMCs, taken before treatment. Every receptor here comes from a female donor with ovarian cancer. CDR3s include the opening cysteine and the closing phenylalanine or tryptophan. A D gene is named only where the DNA matches it firmly. Not all rows give a size; the values are once, few, many and, for expanded clones, a class.

clone size	V gene	D gene	CDR3 length	J gene	CDR3 DNA	CDR3 protein
NA	TRBV19	NA	14	TRBJ2-7	TGTGCCAGTAGTATGTCGGACACAGGCTACGAGCAGTACTTC	CASSMSDTGYEQYF
many	TRBV6-1	NA	14	TRBJ1-1	TGTGCCAGCAGTTATGGGGGGGGCGACACTGAAGCTTTCTTT	CASSYGGGDTEAFF
NA	TRBV28	NA	12	TRBJ2-5	TGTGCCAGCAGCTACAGGGCCGGGACCCAGTACTTC	CASSYRAGTQYF
NA	TRBV2	NA	13	TRBJ1-1	TGTGCCAGCAGGACGGACAGGAACACTGAAGCTTTCTTT	CASRTDRNTEAFF
NA	TRBV6-2/TRBV6-3	NA	15	TRBJ2-7	TGTGCCAGCAGTTCTATAAAGGGATCCTCCTACGAGCAGTACTTC	CASSSIKGSSYEQYF
many	TRBV28	NA	15	TRBJ2-3	TGTGCCAGCAGTCCTACTTCGGCGGGAAGAGATACGCAGTATTTT	CASSPTSAGRDTQYF
many	TRBV30	NA	11	TRBJ1-5	TGTGCCTGGAGTGGGGTAGGGCCCCAGCATTTT	CAWSGVGPQHF
many	TRBV6-5	TRBD1	12	TRBJ2-7	TGTGCCAGCAGTTCCACAGGGGGAGAGCAGTACTTC	CASSSTGGEQYF
many	TRBV5-1	NA	14	TRBJ2-5	TGCGCCAGCAGCTTAGCAGGGTTTGGAGAGACCCAGTACTTC	CASSLAGFGETQYF
many	TRBV12-3/TRBV12-4	TRBD1	15	TRBJ2-7	TGTGCCAGCAGTTTAAGGACAGGGACAACCTACGAGCAGTACTTC	CASSLRTGTTYEQYF
many	TRBV19	TRBD2	15	TRBJ2-7	TGTGCCAGTAGCTACGGGACTAGCGGCTCGAGCGAGCAGTACTTC	CASSYGTSGSSEQYF
NA	TRBV6-8	NA	14	TRBJ1-1	TGTGCCAGCAGCCCCTCGGAGGGTAACACTGAAGCTTTCTTT	CASSPSEGNTEAFF
few	TRBV2	NA	14	TRBJ2-2	TGTGCCAGCCTCCGTGGAACGAACACCGGGGAGCTGTTTTTT	CASLRGTNTGELFF
many	TRBV10-3	NA	12	TRBJ2-4	TGTGCCATCAAAGACAGTCAAAACATTCAGTACTTC	CAIKDSQNIQYF
NA	TRBV6-1	NA	16	TRBJ1-5	TGTGCCAGCAGTGAAGCTGCGGGGATGGGCAATCAGCCCCAGCATTTT	CASSEAAGMGNQPQHF
many	TRBV5-1	NA	13	TRBJ1-2	TGCGCCAGCAGCTTGGATCCGGCCTATGGCTACACCTTC	CASSLDPAYGYTF
NA	TRBV18	TRBD2	17	TRBJ2-3	TGTGCCAGCTCACCACCCCTACTAGCGGGGGGCACAGATACGCAGTATTTT	CASSPPLLAGGTDTQYF
many	TRBV7-9	NA	16	TRBJ2-7	TGTGCCAGCAGCTTAGGGAGGGAAACGGGTTTTGGCGAGCAGTACTTC	CASSLGRETGFGEQYF
many	TRBV5-1	NA	14	TRBJ1-2	TGCGCCAGCAGCTCTCTTCCCGGGAGCTATGGCTACACCTTC	CASSSLPGSYGYTF
few	TRBV9	TRBD2	15	TRBJ2-1	TGTGCCAGCAGCGTAGGTAGCGGGGGCTACAATGAGCAGTTCTTC	CASSVGSGGYNEQFF
few	TRBV12-3/TRBV12-4	TRBD2	23	TRBJ2-3	TGTGCCAGCAGTTTATATTTCTGGGCCAGGTGGGAGGGATCGGCGTTAAAAGCAGATACGCAGTATTTT	CASSLYFWARWEGSALKADTQYF
NA	TRBV4-3	NA	15	TRBJ2-7	TGCGCCAGCAGCCAAGTTCCGGGGGCTGCTCACGAGCAGTACTTC	CASSQVPGAAHEQYF
NA	TRBV12-3/TRBV12-4	NA	13	TRBJ2-2	TGTGCCAGTAACAGGGAATTAACCGGGGAGCTGTTTTTT	CASNRELTGELFF
NA	TRBV10-3	TRBD1	15	TRBJ1-2	TGTGCCATCAGTGAGTCCGGGACAGGCCTCTATGGCTACACCTTC	CAISESGTGLYGYTF
few	TRBV13	NA	16	TRBJ1-2	TGTGCCAGCAGCTCAGGAAAGGACTCCCACCCGATCGGCTACACCTTC	CASSSGKDSHPIGYTF
NA	TRBV2	NA	12	TRBJ2-3	TGTGCCAGCAGAAAGGACACAGATACGCAGTATTTT	CASRKDTDTQYF
once	TRBV28	TRBD2	16	TRBJ2-1	TGTGCCAGCAGTACCCGGGTAGCGGGAGGTCGGAATGAGCAGTTCTTC	CASSTRVAGGRNEQFF
NA	TRBV18	NA	14	TRBJ1-1	TGTGCCAGCTCACCCCAAAGTGGTAGCACTGAAGCTTTCTTT	CASSPQSGSTEAFF
few	TRBV28	NA	14	TRBJ1-1	TGTGCCAGCAGTTTAAGTAAGGGAAACACTGAAGCTTTCTTT	CASSLSKGNTEAFF
many	TRBV6-5	NA	13	TRBJ2-3	TGTGCCAGCAGTTGGCACCGGGAAGTGGGGCAGTATTTT	CASSWHREVGQYF
many	TRBV29-1	NA	15	TRBJ2-3	TGCAGCGTTTCTAACTCCGGGAGTGGCACAGATACGCAGTATTTT	CSVSNSGSGTDTQYF
NA	TRBV10-3	NA	14	TRBJ2-3	TGTGCCATCAGTGAGTCGCAGGGGACAGATACGCAGTATTTT	CAISESQGTDTQYF
NA	TRBV6-2/TRBV6-3	TRBD1	14	TRBJ2-7	TGTGCCAGCAGATGGACAGGGGGCGTGAACGAGCAGTACTTC	CASRWTGGVNEQYF
NA	TRBV2	NA	16	TRBJ2-3	TGTGCCAGCAGTGAAGCATATGGCGGTTACACAGATACGCAGTATTTT	CASSEAYGGYTDTQYF